This section outlines one T cell receptor beta chain sequence together with its context. Antigen unknown. This sample was included in a study of OX40 agonist ivuxolimab in advanced cancers. Study-wide points: Low levels of normalized T-cell clonal expansion also appeared in some nonresponders.

The CDR3 is made up of 13 amino acids. The V end was cut by 8 bases, the J end by 2 bases, with 13 bases between. Germline V gene lookup returns CDR1 MDHEN and CDR2 SYDVKM. The table came from immunoSEQ multiplex PCR; TCRdb's copy has only in-frame clones and leaves some out. The sample shows about 89,000 clones, nearly 90% of them seen only once. The TCR sequence derives from an adult with an advanced solid tumor such as melanoma, head and neck, liver or kidney cancer. The input for sequencing was CD4+ or CD8+ T cells sorted from blood, taken in a trial of the OX40 agonist ivuxolimab. The chain combines TRBV28 with TRBJ2-7; D unresolved. The CDR3 DNA is TGTGCCAGCTTCTCCTCCTCTCCCTACGAGCAGTACTTC. This gives the protein CASFSSSPYEQYF.